The following is a T cell receptor (beta chain) sequence with its context. The antigen it recognizes is unknown. No qualities accompany the bases; no much larger clone lies one base away. These data originate in a study of T cell clones after liver transplantation (dated 2019 in TCRdb). About the full investigation: ITN030ST, the source of the samples, was a randomized trial that attempted immunosuppression withdrawal within 2 years of liver transplantation. Donor-reactive T cell clones were identified by TCRbeta sequencing following a pre-transplant mixed lymphocyte reaction and were subsequently tracked in post-transplant blood. As an antigen-independent comparator for the donor-reactive sequences, third party-reactive TCRbeta sequences from pre-transplant MLRs were identified as well. Of the eight recipients, a few were HCV-positive, while the remaining recipients had been transplanted for non-autoimmune, non-viral indications. Subjects received no induction therapy and standard immunosuppression until randomization at 12-24 months post-transplant. To count as tolerant, a recipient had to stay completely off immunosuppression for at least one year without liver enzymes climbing beyond twice the upper limit of normal. Blood samples were collected pre-transplant, pre-randomization before withdrawal, and post-randomization after either complete withdrawal or failed withdrawal. A cohort of 8 liver transplant recipients was studied, of whom 3 were classified as tolerant and 5 as non-tolerant.

Thawed unstimulated PBMCs were stained for CD3, CD4 and CD8 and FACS-sorted into CD3+CD4+ and CD3+CD8+ populations. Randomization to immunosuppression withdrawal applied to every one of the 8 studied subjects. The Qiagen DNeasy Blood and Tissue Kit was used for genomic DNA isolation. On the study overall, not on this receptor specifically: Donor-reactive sequences decreased more than third party-reactive sequences, which suggests partial antigen-specific deletion that was not related to withdrawal success. Once repertoire turnover was taken into account, donor-reactive detection showed a significant reduction for CD4 in 7 of 8 subjects and for CD8 in 8 of 8. In two subjects, low numbers of available donor cells limited the measurable donor-reactive repertoire. In 5 of 8 subjects, circulating donor-reactive CD4 TCRbeta sequences decreased significantly after transplant, regardless of tolerance or HCV status. Because allograft tissue specimens were not available, migration of donor-reactive T cells into the graft, rather than deletion, may have occurred. Conclusions were preliminary, limited by small, heterogeneous patient numbers and non-standardized post-transplant time points.

Frozen genomic DNA underwent high-throughput TCRbeta CDR3 sequencing by immunoSEQ, including PCR amplification, mapping, bias correction and internal controls. The original pipeline was this. Only productive rearrangements were retained, with each unique TCRbeta sequence defined by its CDR3 nucleotide sequence together with its V and J gene. Donor-reactive sequences required at least 5-fold expansion in CFSE-low cells versus unstimulated pre-transplant cells and at least 0.01% frequency. To ensure at least 90% detection power, minimum frequency thresholds were set for each subject based on that subject's lowest-template unstimulated sample. Jensen-Shannon divergence between the top 1000 TCRbeta sequences after and before transplant was used to measure repertoire turnover. Changes in detection of donor-reactive sequences were tested with two-sided Fisher's exact tests. TCRdb stores this immuneACCESS table with in-frame sequences only. Part of the clones is absent; in the studies checked, under half of the shortfall reflects unresolved V genes, and no reason is known for the rest. V and J calls and clone size follow that table, whereas D and trimming were derived from the DNA. Here the sample has around 71,000 clones; about 80% occur a single time. Approximately 0.77% of the sample is in the top ten clones.

CDR1 and CDR2 (SGHDN, FVKESK) derive from the germline V gene. Spanning cysteine to phenylalanine, the CDR3 consists of 13 amino acids. Kept here is only the CDR3 DNA, which spans 39 bases and is read in frame from base 1. Between the V and J ends, shortened by 0 bases and 12 bases respectively, the junction contains 13 bases. Recombination linked TRBV14 to TRBJ2-3, and perhaps TRBD2 as D gene, on 6 matching bases. The material was CD4+ T cells from blood, obtained 12 months after liver transplant. The source of this sequence is a human patient who received a liver transplant. Following a transplant, some T lymphocytes may have been derived from the graft donor. The sequenced DNA: TGTGCCAGCAGCCAAGATTCCGGACTAAAACAGTATTTT. This encodes CASSQDSGLKQYF.